One sample yielded the 20 T cell receptor beta chains listed below, sequenced in a study of cytomegalovirus exposure and HLA in healthy donors. Use of 60 Vbeta and 13 Jbeta primers characterized the PCR. The assay was immunoSEQ multiplex PCR, and TCRdb's table has in-frame clones only and misses some. In the table there are some 87,000 clones, approximately 79% of which are singletons. Material for sequencing was PBMCs. The receptors here all came from a man aged 25 to 40 in good health and CMV-seronegative.

The chain links TRBV27 to TRBJ1-6; D is unclear. Looked up from germline, CDR1 is MNHEY and CDR2 is SMNVEV (reference sequence). Trimming removed 5 bases at V and 7 bases at J, with 9 bases between. This CDR3 has 13 residues. The CDR3 region is CASSLEQNSPLHF. CDR3 DNA sequence: TGTGCCAGCAGTCTCGAACAGAATTCACCCCTCCACTTT.

This rearrangement joins TRBV7-2 to TRBJ2-7, with D perhaps TRBD2 (5 bases). Germline V lookup: CDR1 SGHTA, CDR2 FQGNSA. The CDR3 sequence is 16 residues long. Trimming removed 4 bases from V and 0 bases from J, with 16 bases in between. CDR3 coding DNA: TGTGCCAGCAGCTACTACCTGACGGGGAGCTCCTACGAGCAGTACTTC. Translation gives CASSYYLTGSSYEQYF.

This chain links TRBV5-1 with TRBJ2-2; the match to TRBD1 covers 7 bases. Losses at the gene ends were 4 bases for V and 0 bases for J; bases not matched to a gene: 3. Germline loops: CDR1 SGHRS, CDR2 YFSETQ. The CDR3 covers 15 residues. The CDR3 nucleotides read TGCGCCAGCAGCCCGGACAGGCCGAACACCGGGGAGCTGTTTTTT. Translation gives CASSPDRPNTGELFF. The full variable domain, rest sourced from reference TRBV5-1 and TRBJ2-2, is KAGVTQTPRYLIKTRGQQVTLSCSPISGHRSVSWYQQTPGQGLQFLFEYFSETQRNKGNFPGRFSGRQFSNSRSEMNVSTLELGDSALYLCASSPDRPNTGELFFGEGSRLTVL.

This clone was counted a few times. This sequence joins TRBV29-1 and TRBJ1-5, with D hard to call. V was clipped by 4 bases and J by 7 bases, with 14 bases between them. The CDR3 extends over 13 amino acids. Looked up from germline, CDR1 is SQVTM and CDR2 is ANQGSEA. The CDR3 spells CSVGERTRQPQHF. In nucleotides, the CDR3 is TGCAGCGTTGGAGAACGAACTCGGCAGCCCCAGCATTTT.

The chain employs TRBV5-4 and TRBJ1-2, with TRBD1 matching 12 bases. With V trimmed by 0 bases and J by 4 bases, 10 bases remained unmatched. In germline, CDR1 is SGHNT, CDR2 YYREEE (reference sequence). The CDR3 has 18 residues. The CDR3 DNA sequence: TGTGCCAGCAGCTTGGGAGGGACAGGGGGCGGGTATAGCTATGGCTACACCTTC. This gives the protein CASSLGGTGGGYSYGYTF.

The rearrangement uses TRBV25-1 and TRBJ1-2; 8 positions agree with TRBD1. CDR1 and CDR2 from the germline V gene are MGHDK and SYGVNS. The CDR3 sequence is 14 residues long. J was trimmed by 3 bases and V by 3 bases; bases with no gene match: 3. This chain's CDR3 is CASSDYRGDYGYTF. The CDR3 DNA reads TGTGCCAGCAGTGATTACAGGGGGGACTATGGCTACACCTTC.

The chain carries TRBV7-2 and TRBJ1-6; D gene ambiguous. Germline V gene lookup returns CDR1 SGHTA and CDR2 FQGNSA. There are 15 residues in the CDR3. With 5 bases removed from V and 8 bases from J, the gap between germline ends came to 16 bases. CDR3 DNA sequence: TGTGCCAGCAGCATAAATCCGGGTTTGGATTCACCCCTCCACTTT. Translated, it gives CASSINPGLDSPLHF. Full variable domain (missing parts from reference TRBV7-2 and TRBJ1-6): GAGVSQSPSNKVTEKGKDVELRCDPISGHTALYWYRQSLGQGLEFLIYFQGNSAPDKSGLPSDRFSAERTGGSVSTLTIQRTQQEDSAVYLCASSINPGLDSPLHFGNGTRLTVT.

This chain joins TRBV7-3 and TRBJ1-1, with TRBD1 matching over 8 bases. The CDR3 loop spans 15 amino acids. After removal of 5 bases from V and 5 bases from J, the junction contained 10 bases not matched to a gene. Germline V lookup: CDR1 SGHTA, CDR2 FQGTGA. DNA of the CDR3: TGTGCCAGCAGCGCCCAGGGGGCTTTGGGGACTGAAGCTTTCTTT. Translated, it gives CASSAQGALGTEAFF.

This chain connects TRBV29-1 to TRBJ1-2, with 9 bases aligning to TRBD1. Looked up from germline, CDR1 is SQVTM and CDR2 is ANQGSEA. The CDR3 extends over 13 amino acids. The V and J ends lost 5 bases and 7 bases, in that order; junction bases with no gene match: 8. In nucleotides, the CDR3 is TGCAGCGTTCACCAAGGACAGGGGTCTGGCTACACCTTC. This translates into CSVHQGQGSGYTF.

V is TRBV29-1 and J is TRBJ2-3; D uncertain. Trimming took off 0 bases at V and 0 bases at J, with 7 bases between the two ends. CDR1 is SQVTM and CDR2 is ANQGSEA in the germline V gene. The CDR3 is made up of 14 amino acids. The CDR3 reads CSVEEAQSTDTQYF. DNA of the CDR3: TGCAGCGTTGAAGAGGCCCAGAGCACAGATACGCAGTATTTT.

V is TRBV18 and J is TRBJ1-1; TRBD1 aligns across 10 bases. The germline CDR1 and CDR2 sequences are KGHSH and LQKENI. J gave up 0 bases and V 6 bases, and 7 bases lay outside the gene matches. The CDR3 has 16 amino acids. CDR3 sequence (DNA): TGTGCCAGCTCGACCAGGACAGGGGGAATGAACACTGAAGCTTTCTTT. It translates to CASSTRTGGMNTEAFF.

The chain combines TRBV5-4 with TRBJ2-1, with 10 bases that match TRBD1. This CDR3 comprises 15 residues. Germline V gene lookup returns CDR1 SGHNT and CDR2 YYREEE (reference sequence). Trimming took 4 bases from V and 8 from J; bases not matched to a gene: 9. The chain's CDR3 is CASSTDRGPEDEQFF. For the CDR3, the DNA is TGTGCCAGCAGCACTGACAGGGGGCCGGAGGATGAGCAGTTCTTC.

This clone was seen more than once but under ten times. The chain combines TRBV5-1 with TRBJ1-1; a weak D match, TRBD1 (6 bases). The CDR3 is 13 amino acids. Trimming shortened V by 2 bases and J by 3 bases, and 8 bases separated the two germline ends. Germline CDR1 is SGHRS and CDR2 is YFSETQ. CDR3 sequence: CASSLAGDTEAFF. The CDR3 coding sequence is TGCGCCAGCAGCTTAGCAGGGGACACTGAAGCTTTCTTT.

The chain combines TRBV7-2 with TRBJ1-5, with 8 bases identical to TRBD1. V shed 6 bases, J shed 4 bases, and the junction held 5 bases outside the gene matches. CDR1 is SGHTA and CDR2 is FQGNSA in the germline V gene. This CDR3 comprises 14 residues. The CDR3 DNA reads TGTGCCAGCAGTCGTGACAGGGGTAATCAGCCCCAGCATTTT. It specifies CASSRDRGNQPQHF.

The chain carries TRBV5-4 and TRBJ1-1; D remains unclear. The germline V gene encodes CDR1 SGHNT and CDR2 YYREEE (reference sequence). V lost 4 bases to trimming and J lost 5 bases, with 21 bases between them. The CDR3 is 16 residues long. DNA of the CDR3: TGTGCCAGCAGCACCGGGGATTTGGGGAGTCGGACTGAAGCTTTCTTT. It encodes CASSTGDLGSRTEAFF.

The chain recombines TRBV19 with TRBJ2-1; 12 nucleotides line up with TRBD2. The CDR3 runs to 14 residues. V shed 5 bases and J 8 bases; nucleotides not matched to a gene: 4. Looked up from germline, CDR1 is LNHDA and CDR2 is SQIVND (reference sequence). CDR3: CASSLAGGLHEQFF. The CDR3 DNA reads as TGTGCCAGTAGTCTAGCGGGGGGGCTCCATGAGCAGTTCTTC.

The J gene is TRBJ2-7, the V gene TRBV7-9, with a tentative D call TRBD1 (5 bases). This CDR3 region has 15 residues. Germline CDR1 and CDR2: SEHNR and FQNEAQ (reference sequence). V lost 5 bases and J lost 2, with 16 bases in between. In DNA form, the CDR3 reads TGTGCCAGCAGCCCGATAGGTAGGGGTCCCTACGAGCAGTACTTC. Translating gives CASSPIGRGPYEQYF.

The chain uses TRBV6-1 and TRBJ1-1; D is unresolved. The V gene's germline CDR1 is MNHNS and CDR2 SASEGT. V lost 6 bases, J lost 1 base, and 12 bases lay in between. CDR3 size: 14 residues. DNA for the CDR3: TGTGCCAGCAGCTTGGAAGGGAGGAACACTGAAGCTTTCTTT. It specifies CASSLEGRNTEAFF.

V is TRBV6-1 and J is TRBJ1-1, with D possibly matching TRBD1 (5 bases). This CDR3 is 15 amino acids long. Germline V CDR1 and CDR2: MNHNS, SASEGT. The V end was cut by 11 bases, the J end by 2 bases, with 21 bases between. The CDR3 is CARKGYGGKNTEAFF. CDR3 sequence (DNA): TGTGCCCGTAAGGGGTACGGGGGAAAAAACACTGAAGCTTTCTTT.

In this sample, this clone turned up a few times. This chain links TRBV6-1 with TRBJ2-7; a weak D match, TRBD2 (6 bases). Looked up from germline, CDR1 is MNHNS and CDR2 is SASEGT. Trimming cost V 10 bases and J 6 bases, with 19 bases left between them. The CDR3 runs 13 residues. The CDR3 DNA is TGTGCCACCTTCATCGGAGGGCAGGGCGAGCAGTACTTC. This gives the protein CATFIGGQGEQYF.